The following is a TCR beta chain sequence with its context. Generated by immunoSEQ multiplex PCR, the TCRdb table keeps only in-frame clones and is missing some. This table holds more than 80,000 clones, more than 85% found once. CDR3 length equals 16 residues. V was cut by 3 bases and J by 6 bases, with 21 bases left in between. Per germline, CDR1 GTSNPN and CDR2 SVGIG (reference sequence). The data were obtained in a study of T cell responses to AZD1222 COVID-19 vaccine. Samples with a second dose at about 4 or about 12 weeks were pooled together. The receptor was isolated from an adult who received the AZD1222 COVID-19 vaccine. The chain links TRBV30 to TRBJ1-5; D is possibly TRBD1 (6 bases). This specimen was peripheral blood, taken 28 days after the second AZD1222 dose. The CDR3 region has the DNA TGTGCCTGGAGCCCAGGGGTTACAGGGATGGGTCAGCCCCAGCATTTT. This encodes CAWSPGVTGMGQPQHF.